This TCR beta chain is drawn from a study of T cells in Graves' hyperthyroidism and ophthalmopathy. Points from the study as a whole: Stable hyperthyroidism was told apart from ophthalmopathy by a model built on 13 V-J features.

The study enrolled patients aged 18 to 65 with newly diagnosed hyperthyroidism of under 2 months' duration. Diagnosis relied on clinical symptoms, serum thyroxine and TRAb, thyroid ultrasound and orbital computed tomography. This CDR3 is 15 amino acids long. Germline V lookup: CDR1 SGDLS, CDR2 YYNGEE. The V and J ends lost 2 bases and 5 bases, in that order; junction bases with no gene match: 5. Amplified regions were TCR beta CDR3 sequences from RNA transcripts. During a first-round RT-PCR of the TCR CDR3, the HTBI primer set was used. From the multiplex PCR reads, TCRdb called clonotypes with MiXCR, one entry per CDR3 protein. The sample gives fewer than 900,000 distinct CDR3 sequences, around 20% of which show up once; over 15% is in the top ten. About this clonotype itself: Antigen unknown.

The sequenced sample consisted of blood. The sequence was collected from a woman aged 45-65 years with Graves' hyperthyroidism that later progressed to Graves' ophthalmopathy. V gene TRBV9 combines with J gene TRBJ2-5, with 11 nucleotides matching TRBD2. Here the CDR3 DNA reads TGTGCCAGCAGCGTCTTAGCGGGGGGGCGGGAGACCCAGTACTTC. Translated, it gives CASSVLAGGRETQYF.